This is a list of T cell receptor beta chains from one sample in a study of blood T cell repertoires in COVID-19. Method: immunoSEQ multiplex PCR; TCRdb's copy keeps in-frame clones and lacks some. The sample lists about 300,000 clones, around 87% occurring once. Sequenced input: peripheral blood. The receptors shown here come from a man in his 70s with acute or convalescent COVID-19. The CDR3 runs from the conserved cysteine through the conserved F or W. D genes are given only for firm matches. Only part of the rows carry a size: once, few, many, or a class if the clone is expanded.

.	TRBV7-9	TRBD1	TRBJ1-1	TGTGCCAGCAGCCGGACAGGACGGGAAGCTTTCTTT	CASSRTGREAFF
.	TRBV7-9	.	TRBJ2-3	TGTGCCAGCAGCTTAGATGGTACTAGCACAGATACGCAGTATTTT	CASSLDGTSTDTQYF
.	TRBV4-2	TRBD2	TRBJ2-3	TGTGCCAGCAGCCAACAAGCGGGGGGAACCGCAGATACGCAGTATTTT	CASSQQAGGTADTQYF
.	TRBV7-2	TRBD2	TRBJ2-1	TGTGCCAGCAGCTCGGGCCCGGTAGCGGGAGAAAATGAGCAGTTCTTC	CASSSGPVAGENEQFF
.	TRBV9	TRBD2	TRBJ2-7	TGTGCCAGCAGCGCGGGGGGGCCGCTTGAGAACTACGAGCAGTACTTC	CASSAGGPLENYEQYF
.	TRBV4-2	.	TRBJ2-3	TGTGCCAGCAGCCAAGCAAATTTAGCGGGCACAGATACGCAGTATTTT	CASSQANLAGTDTQYF
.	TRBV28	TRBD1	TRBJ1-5	TGTGCCAGCATTCGTCCGGGACAGGGTCCCAATCAGCCCCAGCATTTT	CASIRPGQGPNQPQHF
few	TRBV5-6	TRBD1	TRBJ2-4	TGTGCCAGCAGCTGGGTGGACAGGGATAAAAACATTCAGTACTTC	CASSWVDRDKNIQYF
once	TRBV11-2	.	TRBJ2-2	TGTGCCAGCAGCCGAGGGACCCGGGGACTTTTCACCGGGGAGCTGTTTTTT	CASSRGTRGLFTGELFF
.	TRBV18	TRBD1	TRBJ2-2	TGTGCCAGCTCACCACTCGGACAGGGGTCAGGCGGGGAGCTGTTTTTT	CASSPLGQGSGGELFF
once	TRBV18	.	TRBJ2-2	TGTGCCAGCTCACCCGGCGGCACCGGGGAGCTGTTTTTT	CASSPGGTGELFF
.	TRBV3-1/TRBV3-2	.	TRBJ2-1	TGTGCCAGCACCCGACTCCACGAGCAGTTCTTC	CASTRLHEQFF
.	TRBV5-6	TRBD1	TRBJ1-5	TGTGCCAGCACCCGACAGGGGTACAATCAGCCCCAGCATTTT	CASTRQGYNQPQHF
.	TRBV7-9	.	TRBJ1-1	TGTGCCAGCACCCCAGGGCGGAACACTGAAGCTTTCTTT	CASTPGRNTEAFF
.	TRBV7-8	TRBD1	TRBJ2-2	TGTGCCAGCAGCTTAGGGACAGGGTCCGGCGGGGAGCTGTTTTTT	CASSLGTGSGGELFF
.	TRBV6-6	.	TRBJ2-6	TGTGCCAGCAGTTGGAGACAGGCCTCTGGGGCCAACGTCCTGACTTTC	CASSWRQASGANVLTF
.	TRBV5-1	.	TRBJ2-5	TGCGCCAGCAGCTTGGAAGCAGGGGCAATGTACCAAGAGACCCAGTACTTC	CASSLEAGAMYQETQYF
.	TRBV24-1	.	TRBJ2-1	TGTGCCACCAGTACGGCGGTAGGCAATGAGCAGTTCTTC	CATSTAVGNEQFF
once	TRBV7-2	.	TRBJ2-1	TGTGCCAGCAGCCCAGCGAGCAGCTCCTACAATGAGCAGTTCTTC	CASSPASSSYNEQFF
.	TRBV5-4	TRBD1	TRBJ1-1	TGTGCCAGCAGCTTGGACGGGACAGGGGGTCGCTTT	CASSLDGTGGRF
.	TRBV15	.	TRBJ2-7	TGTGCCACCAGCGAGGGCTGGCAGGGGAAGGGCGAGCAGTACTTC	CATSEGWQGKGEQYF
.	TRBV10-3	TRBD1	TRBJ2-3	TGTGCCATCAGTGAGTCGGGCAGGGGGACAGATACGCAGTATTTT	CAISESGRGTDTQYF
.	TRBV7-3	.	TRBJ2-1	TGTGCCAGCAGCTTATCTAACAATGAGCAGTTCTTC	CASSLSNNEQFF
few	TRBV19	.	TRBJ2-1	TGTGCGGCGGCGGGGAGCTCCTACAATGAGCAGTTCTTC	CAAAGSSYNEQFF
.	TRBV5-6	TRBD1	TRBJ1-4	TGTGCCAGCAGCTTCCGCAGGGGGCCCATTAATGAAAAACTGTTTTTT	CASSFRRGPINEKLFF
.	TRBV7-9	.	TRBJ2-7	TGTGCCAGCAGGGAGGGGGCCGTAGTCAACGAGCAGTACTTC	CASREGAVVNEQYF
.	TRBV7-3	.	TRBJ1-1	TGTGCCAGCAGCTCAATGCAGGGAACTGAAGCTTTCTTT	CASSSMQGTEAFF
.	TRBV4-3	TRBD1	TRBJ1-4	TGCGCCAGCAGCCAAGGTCGCTATTTCGGGCAGGGGGCGTATGAAAAACTGTTTTTT	CASSQGRYFGQGAYEKLFF
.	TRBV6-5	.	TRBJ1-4	TGTGCCAGCAGGGGCGACATTCTAAGGAATGAAAAACTGTTTTTT	CASRGDILRNEKLFF
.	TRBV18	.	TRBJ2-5	TGTGCCAGCTCCCGCAAAGGGACTGACCAAGAGACCCAGTACTTC	CASSRKGTDQETQYF
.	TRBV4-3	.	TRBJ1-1	TGCGCCACGTCGTTGGACAGTGGGACTGAAGCTTTCTTT	CATSLDSGTEAFF
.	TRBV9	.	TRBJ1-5	TGTGCCAGCAGTCGGAGGGGTAGCAATCAGCCCCAGCATTTT	CASSRRGSNQPQHF
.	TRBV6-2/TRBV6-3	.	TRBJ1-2	TGTGCCAGCAGTTACGGACACCGCTATGGCTACACCTTC	CASSYGHRYGYTF
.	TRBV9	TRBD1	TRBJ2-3	TGTGCCAGCAACAAGGGGGCAGGGGTAGATACGCAGTATTTT	CASNKGAGVDTQYF